The next 21 T cell receptor beta chains were all read from a single sample in a study of molecular identifiers for immune sequencing clone quantification. A single record per CDR3 protein comes from TCRdb applying MiXCR to the PCR reads. The table has approximately 680,000 distinct CDR3 sequences, less than 30% seen once. The sequenced sample consisted of naive CD8+ T cells from blood, with Jurkat cell RNA spiked in. Subset specified: FACS-sorted CD8+CD4-CCR7+CD45RA+ naive T cells. The receptors were gathered from a human donor in good health. Some libraries in this study had Jurkat cell RNA spiked in.

This clonotype has a handful of counts. This chain uses TRBV20-1 with TRBJ2-2; D gene uncertain. V shed 3 bases and J shed 1 base, with 6 bases lying between them. This CDR3 region has 13 residues. The germline V gene encodes CDR1 DFQATT and CDR2 SNEGSKA (reference sequence). CDR3 residues: CSASLGNTGELFF. CDR3 coding DNA: TGCAGTGCTAGCTTGGGGAACACCGGGGAGCTGTTTTTT.

This clonotype was seen ten or more times. V is TRBV6-1 and J is TRBJ1-2; D is uncertain. CDR1 and CDR2 from the germline V gene are MNHNS and SASEGT. With 0 bases removed from V and 10 bases from J, the gap between germline ends came to 12 bases. The CDR3 runs 13 residues. The CDR3 protein is CASSEAGYKNYTF. CDR3 DNA sequence: TGTGCCAGCAGTGAAGCGGGGTACAAGAACTACACCTTC.

This clonotype was picked up many times. The chain combines TRBV5-5 with TRBJ2-3; TRBD2 matches at 8 bases. V was pared by 4 bases and J by 4 bases, with 14 bases of the junction left unmatched. The CDR3 length is 17 residues. Germline CDR1 is SGHKS and CDR2 is YYEKEE (reference sequence). CDR3 loop: CASSPSFGGRTADTQYF. The CDR3 nucleotides are TGTGCCAGCAGCCCCTCTTTTGGCGGGAGGACCGCAGATACGCAGTATTTT.

Comment on this clonotype: Germline is not matched at one junction end, which may reflect a read error. The J gene is TRBJ2-7, the V gene TRBV6-6, with 7 nucleotides matching TRBD2. From germline, CDR1 is MNHNY and CDR2 SVGAGI (reference sequence). CDR3 size: 15 residues. The CDR3 DNA is TGTGCCAGCAGCTCTAGCGGCTTGAGCTCCTACGAGCAGCACTTC. It codes for CASSSSGLSSYEQHF.

At least ten counts were recorded for this clonotype. CDR3 nucleotides: TGTGCCTGGAGTGAAGCGGGGGGCTGGGAGGATACGCAGTATTTT. Protein: CAWSEAGGWEDTQYF. The V gene is TRBV30, the J gene TRBJ2-3, with 9 bases that match TRBD2. There are 15 residues in the CDR3. The V and J ends lost 1 base and 6 bases, in that order; junction bases with no gene match: 8. Per the germline V gene, CDR1 is GTSNPN and CDR2 is SVGIG (reference sequence).

In this sample, this clonotype turned up a few times. This chain uses TRBV28 with TRBJ1-6; a possible D gene is TRBD1 (6 bases). The length of the CDR3 is 16 residues. Trimming took 4 bases from V and 3 from J, leaving 13 bases between them. Germline CDR1 and CDR2: MDHEN and SYDVKM. The CDR3 loop reads CASSSVTGFYNSPLHF. The CDR3, as DNA: TGTGCCAGCAGTTCAGTGACAGGCTTCTATAATTCACCCCTCCACTTT.

This clonotype occurred once. A much larger clone differs from this one at a single base, so this may be a read error. The chain links TRBV7-9 to TRBJ1-3; D unclear. CDR1 is SEHNR, CDR2 FQNEAQ, per germline (reference sequence). This CDR3 has 15 amino acids. The CDR3 loop is CASCLAVAPGNTIYF. The CDR3 DNA follows: TGTGCCAGCTGCTTAGCTGTGGCGCCTGGAAACACCATATATTTT.

V and J are TRBV7-2 and TRBJ2-7; 11 nucleotides align to TRBD1. The germline V gene encodes CDR1 SGHTA and CDR2 FQGNSA. The ends lost 8 bases at V and 2 bases at J; junction bases unmatched: 11. This CDR3 spans 16 amino acids. In nucleotides, the CDR3 is TGTGCCAGCGGGACCCTCGGGGGACAGGGGGCCTACGAGCAGTACTTC. Translating it yields CASGTLGGQGAYEQYF. The full variable domain, rest sourced from reference TRBV7-2 and TRBJ2-7, is GAGVSQSPSNKVTEKGKDVELRCDPISGHTALYWYRQSLGQGLEFLIYFQGNSAPDKSGLPSDRFSAERTGGSVSTLTIQRTQQEDSAVYLCASGTLGGQGAYEQYFGPGTRLTVT.

This clonotype appeared many times. The chain combines TRBV4-3 with TRBJ1-1, with unresolved D. The germline V gene has CDR1 LGHNA and CDR2 YSLEER. The CDR3 sequence is 13 residues long. The germline V and J ends were trimmed by 3 bases and 4 bases, with 9 bases remaining between them. CDR3 sequence (DNA): TGCGCCAGCAGCCATCTGGCCCGCACTGAAGCTTTCTTT. Translation gives CASSHLARTEAFF.

This clonotype appeared a few times. The chain has TRBV7-9 and TRBJ2-7; possible D gene TRBD2, 5 bases. This CDR3 comprises 13 residues. CDR1 SEHNR and CDR2 FQNEAQ come from the germline V gene (reference sequence). V lost 3 bases, J lost 3 bases, and 9 bases lay in between. The CDR3 sequence: CASSFPAGYEQYF. CDR3 DNA sequence: TGTGCCAGCAGCTTTCCCGCGGGCTACGAGCAGTACTTC.

This clonotype was observed a few times. This could be a read error, since a much larger clone is one nucleotide away. Because it lacks the conserved phenylalanine or tryptophan at the end, this CDR3 is likely a read error. The chain links TRBV12-3 or TRBV12-4 to TRBJ2-3; 12 bases are a match to TRBD2. The trim removed 5 bases at V and 2 bases at J, leaving 5 bases unmatched. The CDR3 sequence is 16 residues long. CDR3: CASSRLAGAYTDTQYS. DNA for the CDR3: TGTGCCAGCAGTCGACTAGCGGGGGCGTACACAGATACGCAGTATTCT.

A word on this clonotype: This may arise from a read error, as a much more abundant clone is one base away. The rearrangement links TRBV7-9 to TRBJ1-5, with 8 bases fitting TRBD1. V shed 5 bases, J shed 2 bases, and the junction held 8 bases outside the gene matches. The CDR3 is made up of 16 amino acids. Germline values: CDR1 SEHNR, CDR2 FQNEAQ (reference sequence). CDR3 residues: CASSGDRGKGNQPQHF. The DNA for the CDR3 is TGTGCCAGCAGCGGAGACAGGGGAAAAGGCAATCAGCCCCAGCATTTT.

This clonotype was recorded a few times. The chain joins TRBV19 to TRBJ2-5, with a tentative D call TRBD2 (5 bases). V was shortened by 8 bases and J by 1 base, with 11 bases between the two germline ends. This CDR3 region has 13 residues. Germline lookup yields CDR1 LNHDA and CDR2 SQIVND (reference sequence). The DNA for the CDR3 is TGTGCCAGTCGCGGGCGAGCCCAAGAGACCCAGTACTTC. This sequence encodes CASRGRAQETQYF.

V usage is TRBV15 and J usage is TRBJ2-7, with TRBD2 identical over 7 bases. The V segment lost 5 bases and the J segment 5 bases; nucleotides outside the gene matches: 9. This CDR3 region has 14 residues. CDR1 and CDR2 (germline): LNHNV, YYDKDF (reference sequence). The CDR3 bases are TGTGCCACCAGCCAACGGCGGGAGTCCAACGAGCAGTACTTC. Its translation: CATSQRRESNEQYF. The variable domain in full, with the rest retrieved from reference TRBV15 and TRBJ2-7, is DAMVIQNPRYQVTQFGKPVTLSCSQTLNHNVMYWYQQKSSQAPKLLFHYYDKDFNNEADTPDNFQSRRPNTSFCFLDIRSPGLGDTAMYLCATSQRRESNEQYFGPGTRLTVT.

As concerns this clonotype: Given a much more abundant clone one base away, this may be a read error. This chain uses TRBV6-5 with TRBJ2-7; D might be TRBD1 or TRBD2, each matching 6 bases. Between the trimmed V and J ends, which lost 4 bases and 2 bases, there was a span of 12 bases. The CDR3 spans 14 residues. The V gene's germline CDR1 is MNHEY and CDR2 SVGAGI. The CDR3 DNA sequence: TGTGCCAGCAGTTCGGCAGGGGAGGCCTACGAGCAGTACTTC. This encodes CASSSAGEAYEQYF.

In this sample, this clonotype turned up many times. The rearrangement joins TRBV20-1 to TRBJ2-5; TRBD2 is a possible D gene (6 bases). Trimming took off 6 bases at V and 7 bases at J, with 15 bases between the two ends. Germline CDR1 is DFQATT and CDR2 is SNEGSKA (reference sequence). This CDR3 region has 12 residues. CDR3: CSARDFPGTQYF. Here the CDR3 DNA reads TGCAGTGCGCGGGACTTCCCGGGGACCCAGTACTTC.

This clonotype was seen a handful of times. The gene calls are TRBV6-4 and TRBJ2-5, with D perhaps TRBD2 (5 bases). Deletions cut 4 bases from V and 7 bases from J, with 19 bases between. The CDR3 contains 15 residues. Germline lookup yields CDR1 MRHNA and CDR2 SNTAGT. The CDR3 sequence: CASSVAGEFQTTQYF. The CDR3 DNA reads as TGTGCCAGCAGTGTCGCCGGGGAATTCCAAACGACCCAGTACTTC.

The rearrangement joins TRBV20-1 to TRBJ2-7; D might be TRBD1 (6 bases). The V gene lost 8 bases and the J gene lost 13 bases, with 27 bases spanning the gap. This CDR3 spans 13 amino acids. CDR1 and CDR2 (germline): DFQATT, SNEGSKA (reference sequence). The CDR3 loop reads CSPINSHSTGYYF. The CDR3, as DNA: TGCAGTCCTATCAACTCCCACTCGACAGGATATTACTTC.

Worth noting for this clonotype: Just one base apart from a much larger clone, this may be a read error. The chain has TRBV4-2 and TRBJ2-3; D is unclear. Looked up from germline, CDR1 is LGHNA and CDR2 is YNFKEQ. The CDR3 loop spans 16 amino acids. DNA of the CDR3: TGTGCCCGCAGCCAAGATAACAGCTACAGCACAGATACGCAGTATTTT. Protein product: CARSQDNSYSTDTQYF.

This clonotype appeared a few times. V and J are TRBV18 and TRBJ2-7; 8 bases fit TRBD1. CDR1 is KGHSH, CDR2 LQKENI, per germline. With 4 bases clipped from V and 7 bases from J, the junction kept 6 bases outside the gene matches. The CDR3 runs to 13 residues. CDR3 in DNA: TGTGCCAGCTCACGGTCAGGGGGCTTAGAGCAGTACTTC. It codes for CASSRSGGLEQYF.

In the case of this clonotype: This may arise from a read error, as a much more abundant clone is one base away. V is TRBV7-8 and J is TRBJ1-4; D ambiguous. The CDR3 has 14 residues. Per the germline V gene, CDR1 is SGHVS and CDR2 is FQNEAQ. In DNA form, the CDR3 reads TGTGCCAGCAGCTTAGTGGGTCCAAATGAAGAACTGTTTTTT. As protein: CASSLVGPNEELFF.